The 19 T cell receptor beta chains below come from one sample, sequenced in a study of cytomegalovirus exposure and HLA in healthy donors. Clones were read by immunoSEQ multiplex PCR, and TCRdb kept only the in-frame ones, dropping some. The sample has roughly 260,000 clones; 90% are singletons. Sequenced material: PBMCs. The receptor source for this set is a woman aged 18-29 years in good health and CMV-seronegative.

The CDR3 loop reads CAISFDSSGNTIYF. CDR3 in DNA: TGTGCCATCAGTTTCGACAGCTCTGGAAACACCATATATTTT. The chain recombines TRBV10-3 with TRBJ1-3; maybe TRBD1 (5 bases). The ends were cut back, 5 bases at V and 0 bases at J, with 8 bases in the middle. Germline V gene sequence: CDR1 ENHRY, CDR2 SYGVKD. This CDR3 comprises 14 residues.

The chain employs TRBV28 and TRBJ2-7; 7 positions agree with TRBD1. This CDR3 region has 14 residues. Trimming at V came to 4 bases and at J to 0 bases, leaving 3 bases not matched to a gene. Germline loops: CDR1 MDHEN, CDR2 SYDVKM. In nucleotides, the CDR3 is TGTGCCAGCAGTTCTCGGGACAGCTCCTACGAGCAGTACTTC. Its translation: CASSSRDSSYEQYF.

The rearrangement links TRBV4-1 to TRBJ1-4; TRBD1 matches 12 bases. Germline CDR1 MGHRA, CDR2 YSYEKL. J gave up 4 bases and V 2 bases, and 8 bases lay outside the gene matches. This CDR3 region has 18 residues. Here the CDR3 reads CASSQTGTGGFNNEKLFF. The CDR3 DNA is TGCGCCAGCAGCCAAACCGGGACAGGGGGCTTCAATAATGAAAAACTGTTTTTT.

The chain combines TRBV5-1 with TRBJ2-1; 9 nucleotides match TRBD1. V lost 3 bases and J lost 4; bases outside the gene matches: 11. The germline CDR1 and CDR2 sequences are SGHRS and YFSETQ. The CDR3 has 17 residues. This CDR3 reads CASSSPSPGQGYNEQFF. DNA for the CDR3: TGCGCCAGCAGCTCCCCTTCACCGGGACAGGGTTACAATGAGCAGTTCTTC.

The rearrangement uses TRBV30 and TRBJ2-7; a possible D gene is TRBD1 (5 bases). V was clipped by 1 base and J by 5 bases, with 18 bases between them. Germline values: CDR1 GTSNPN, CDR2 SVGIG (reference sequence). The length of the CDR3 is 15 residues. In nucleotides, the CDR3 is TGTGCCTGGAGTGGGTCAGGGCCTCCCATGAACGAGCAGTACTTC. Its translation is CAWSGSGPPMNEQYF.

The rearrangement links TRBV4-3 to TRBJ1-2; 9 bases align to TRBD1. Germline V lookup: CDR1 LGHNA, CDR2 YSLEER. The CDR3 has 17 residues. The trim removed 0 bases at V and 4 bases at J, leaving 9 bases unmatched. The CDR3 sequence is CASSQDHRGLRLYGYTF. Here the CDR3 DNA reads TGCGCCAGCAGCCAAGATCACAGGGGGCTTCGACTCTATGGCTACACCTTC.

This chain uses TRBV14 with TRBJ2-4, with 7 bases identical to TRBD1. This CDR3 spans 18 amino acids. Germline assignment: CDR1 SGHDN and CDR2 FVKESK. The ends lost 3 bases at V and 4 bases at J; junction bases unmatched: 15. CDR3 in DNA: TGTGCCAGCAGCCAGAACGACAGGGTTTCACGTTGGAAAAACATTCAGTACTTC. This translates into CASSQNDRVSRWKNIQYF.

There are a few counts of this clone. The genes are TRBV12-5 and TRBJ2-2; tentatively, D is TRBD1 (6 bases). The CDR3 extends over 12 amino acids. Germline CDR1 is LGHNT and CDR2 is FRNRAP. The V end was cut by 6 bases, the J end by 6 bases, with 8 bases between. The chain's CDR3 is CASGKGAGELFF. DNA of the CDR3: TGTGCTAGTGGAAAGGGGGCCGGGGAGCTGTTTTTT.

The chain couples TRBV6-6 to TRBJ1-2, with 8 bases fitting TRBD1. The germline CDR1 and CDR2 sequences are MNHNY and SVGAGI (reference sequence). The CDR3 spans 15 residues. V dropped 4 bases and J dropped 6; count of bases not matched to a gene: 10. This CDR3 is CASSSLWAGGNGYTF. The CDR3 nucleotides are TGTGCCAGCAGTTCCCTCTGGGCAGGGGGCAATGGCTACACCTTC.

The rearrangement uses TRBV27 and TRBJ2-1, with TRBD1 matching over 10 bases. This CDR3 region has 14 residues. J was trimmed by 8 bases and V by 7 bases; bases with no gene match: 8. Looked up from germline, CDR1 is MNHEY and CDR2 is SMNVEV (reference sequence). The CDR3 DNA follows: TGTGCCAGCAACCCGGGACAGGGGACCCATGAGCAGTTCTTC. Translation gives CASNPGQGTHEQFF.

The gene calls are TRBV5-5 and TRBJ2-7; 11 bases are shared with TRBD2. V lost 2 bases, J lost 0 bases, and 4 bases stayed unmatched. The CDR3 is 16 amino acids. CDR1 SGHKS and CDR2 YYEKEE come from the germline V gene (reference sequence). The CDR3 DNA reads TGTGCCAGCAGCTTTTCGGGGACTAGCGGCTCCTACGAGCAGTACGTC. This encodes CASSFSGTSGSYEQYV.

V gene TRBV4-1 combines with J gene TRBJ2-3; D may be TRBD2 (5 bases). This CDR3 has 17 residues. The germline V gene has CDR1 MGHRA and CDR2 YSYEKL. V shed 1 base and J shed 2 bases, with 16 bases lying between them. The chain's CDR3 is CASSQVATVRDTDTQYF. The CDR3 DNA follows: TGCGCCAGCAGCCAAGTTGCTACAGTTCGGGACACAGATACGCAGTATTTT.

In nucleotides, the CDR3 is TGTGCCAGCAGTTCTAACCCGGGACAGGGGAACACTGAAGCTTTCTTT. Protein sequence: CASSSNPGQGNTEAFF. V gene TRBV28 combines with J gene TRBJ1-1, with 9 nucleotides matching TRBD1. The CDR3 loop spans 16 amino acids. Germline values: CDR1 MDHEN, CDR2 SYDVKM. The V segment lost 4 bases and the J segment 1 base; nucleotides outside the gene matches: 7.

The chain is built from TRBV5-1 and TRBJ1-3; 9 bases line up with TRBD1. This CDR3 is built from 16 residues. V lost 4 bases to trimming and J lost 0 bases; unmatched junction nucleotides: 5. The V gene's germline CDR1 is SGHRS and CDR2 YFSETQ. The CDR3 DNA is TGCGCCAGCAGCGCGGGACAGGGCGTCTCTGGAAACACCATATATTTT. Translation gives CASSAGQGVSGNTIYF.

The genes are TRBV5-1 and TRBJ2-3, with 8 bases lining up with TRBD2. After removal of 1 base from V and 5 bases from J, the junction contained 9 bases not matched to a gene. In germline, CDR1 is SGHRS, CDR2 YFSETQ. CDR3 length equals 16 residues. CDR3 amino acids: CASSLIPGGEVDTQYF. CDR3 nucleotide sequence: TGCGCCAGCAGCTTGATTCCCGGGGGGGAGGTAGATACGCAGTATTTT.

The chain has TRBV5-1 and TRBJ1-1, with 11 bases aligning to TRBD1. This CDR3 contains 16 residues. Per the germline V gene, CDR1 is SGHRS and CDR2 is YFSETQ. Trimming took 3 bases from V and 6 from J; bases not matched to a gene: 10. The DNA for the CDR3 is TGCGCCAGCAGCTCTACCGGGACAGGGGGTCCGGCTGAAGCTTTCTTT. This sequence encodes CASSSTGTGGPAEAFF.

V and J are TRBV9 and TRBJ1-2; D possibly corresponds to TRBD1 (5 bases). V lost 4 bases and J 0 bases, leaving 19 bases between the germline ends. The CDR3 is 17 amino acids. CDR1 and CDR2 from the germline V gene are SGDLS and YYNGEE. This CDR3 is CASSPRGARFSNYGYTF. CDR3 sequence (DNA): TGTGCCAGCAGCCCTCGTGGGGCCCGTTTCTCTAACTATGGCTACACCTTC.

The chain recombines TRBV7-9 with TRBJ1-4, with 7 bases fitting TRBD1. Looked up from germline, CDR1 is SEHNR and CDR2 is FQNEAQ (reference sequence). CDR3 size: 16 residues. Trimming cost V 5 bases and J 7 bases; bases outside gene matches: 13. CDR3 sequence: CASSPSPGQLVEKLFF. Written as DNA, the CDR3 is TGTGCCAGCAGCCCCTCACCGGGACAGCTAGTTGAAAAACTGTTTTTT.

The chain is built from TRBV14 and TRBJ1-4, with no clear D. The CDR3 has 16 amino acids. V was pared by 0 bases and J by 7 bases, with 15 bases between. Per germline, CDR1 SGHDN and CDR2 FVKESK. CDR3: CASSQDPSSDSEKLFF. CDR3 bases: TGTGCCAGCAGCCAAGATCCGTCCAGCGATAGTGAAAAACTGTTTTTT.